Here is one T cell receptor beta chain with its context. Its antigen is unidentified. The data were obtained in a study of monozygotic twins with inflammatory bowel disease. The study's findings and limits: No one strong IBD-associated signal or clonotype was supported. With inverse Simpson as the measure, TCRbeta diversity was lower in IBD patients than in healthy co-twins.

In germline, CDR1 is LNHNV, CDR2 YYDKDF (reference sequence). The CDR3 length is 17 residues. Without any T cell sorting, total RNA was isolated from whole blood. TCRdb reprocessed the 5' RACE reads and keeps a single row for each CDR3 protein, giving no DNA. The sample includes about 210,000 distinct CDR3 sequences. Input material: blood. The origin of this receptor is a human donor with ulcerative colitis or Crohn's disease, or a healthy co-twin of an affected twin (not recorded which). The chain has TRBV15 and TRBJ2-2; no DNA is available, so the TRBD1 call from TCRdb remains unchecked. The CDR3 is CATSRDQGGGNTGELFF.